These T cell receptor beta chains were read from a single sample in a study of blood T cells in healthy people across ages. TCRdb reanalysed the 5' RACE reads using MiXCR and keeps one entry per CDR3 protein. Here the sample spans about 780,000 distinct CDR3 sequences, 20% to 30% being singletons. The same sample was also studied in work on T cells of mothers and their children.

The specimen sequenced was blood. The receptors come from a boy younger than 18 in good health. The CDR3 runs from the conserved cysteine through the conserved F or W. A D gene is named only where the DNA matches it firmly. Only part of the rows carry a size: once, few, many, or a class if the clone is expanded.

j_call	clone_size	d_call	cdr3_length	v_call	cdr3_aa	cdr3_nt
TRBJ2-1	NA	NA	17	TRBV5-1	CASSWARVLSSYNEQFF	TGCGCCAGCAGCTGGGCCAGGGTCCTAAGCTCCTACAATGAGCAGTTCTTC
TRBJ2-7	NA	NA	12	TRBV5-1	CASSRGGAEQYF	TGCGCCAGCAGCCGAGGGGGGGCCGAGCAGTACTTC
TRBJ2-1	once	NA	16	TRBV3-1	CASSQDFAELGGEQFF	TGTGCCAGCAGCCAAGATTTCGCGGAGCTCGGAGGTGAGCAGTTCTTC
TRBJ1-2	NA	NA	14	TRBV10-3	CAISDTQSTFGYTF	TGTGCCATCAGTGACACCCAGTCGACATTTGGCTACACCTTC
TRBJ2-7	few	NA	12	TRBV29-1	CSVEAVRYEQYF	TGCAGCGTTGAAGCAGTCAGATACGAGCAGTACTTC
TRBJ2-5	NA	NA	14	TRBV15	CATSLQVTGETQYF	TGTGCCACCAGCCTCCAGGTCACGGGAGAGACCCAGTACTTC
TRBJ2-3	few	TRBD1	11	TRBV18	CASSLDRVTSF	TGTGCCAGCTCACTGGACAGGGTTACTAGCTTT
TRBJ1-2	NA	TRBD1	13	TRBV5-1	CASSLATGDGYTF	TGCGCCAGCAGCTTGGCGACAGGGGATGGCTACACCTTC
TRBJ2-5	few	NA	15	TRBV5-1	CASSLGPRGEETQYF	TGCGCCAGCAGCTTGGGCCCCAGGGGAGAGGAGACCCAGTACTTC
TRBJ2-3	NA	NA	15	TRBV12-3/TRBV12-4	CASSLIGGPTDTQYF	TGTGCCAGCAGTTTAATCGGGGGGCCAACAGATACGCAGTATTTT
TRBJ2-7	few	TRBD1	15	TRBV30	CAWSPPGQGFYEQYF	TGTGCCTGGAGTCCTCCGGGACAGGGTTTTTACGAGCAGTACTTC
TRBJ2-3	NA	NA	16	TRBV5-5	CASSLGAFPSTDAQYF	TGTGCCAGCAGCTTGGGTGCCTTCCCTAGCACAGATGCGCAGTATTTT
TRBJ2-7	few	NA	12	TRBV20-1	CSATQHDYEQYF	TGCAGTGCTACACAACATGACTACGAGCAGTACTTC
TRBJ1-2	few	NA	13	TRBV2	CASTQQAGLGYTF	TGTGCCAGCACCCAACAGGCAGGGCTAGGCTACACCTTC
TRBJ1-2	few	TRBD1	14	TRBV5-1	CASRLGQGRGGYTF	TGCGCCAGCAGACTGGGACAGGGGAGGGGTGGCTACACCTTC
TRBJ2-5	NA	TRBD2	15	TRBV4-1	CASSRSLAGGETQYF	TGCGCCAGCAGCCGAAGTCTAGCGGGGGGCGAGACCCAGTACTTC
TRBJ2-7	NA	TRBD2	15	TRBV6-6	CASSYGLAGIYEQYF	TGTGCCAGCAGCTACGGACTAGCGGGGATCTACGAGCAGTACTTC